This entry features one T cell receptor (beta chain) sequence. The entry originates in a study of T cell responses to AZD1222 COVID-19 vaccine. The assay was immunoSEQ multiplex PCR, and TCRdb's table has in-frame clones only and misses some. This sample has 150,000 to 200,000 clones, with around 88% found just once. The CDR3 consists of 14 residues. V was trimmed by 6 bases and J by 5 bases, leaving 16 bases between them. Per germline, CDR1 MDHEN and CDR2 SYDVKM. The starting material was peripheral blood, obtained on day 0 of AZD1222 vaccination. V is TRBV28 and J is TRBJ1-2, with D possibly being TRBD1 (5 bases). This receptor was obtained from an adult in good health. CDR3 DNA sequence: TGTGCCAGCAGCCCTGGAGGGGCCGGATATGGCTACACCTTC. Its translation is CASSPGGAGYGYTF.